Listed below are T cell receptor beta chains from one sample, sequenced in a study of T cells in Graves' hyperthyroidism and ophthalmopathy. TCRdb independently ran MiXCR on the multiplex PCR reads; one entry per CDR3 protein. The sample consists of under 350,000 distinct CDR3 sequences, roughly 18% of them appearing once. Sequenced sample: blood. Receptors were obtained from a woman in her forties or fifties with Graves' hyperthyroidism. The CDR3 runs from the conserved cysteine through the conserved F or W. D genes are given only for firm matches. Not all rows give a size; the values are once, few, many and, for expanded clones, a class.

j_gene: TRBJ2-6; v_gene: TRBV19; d_gene: -; len: 17; abundance: -; CDR3aa: CASSLGRGETGANVLTF; CDR3nt: TGTGCCAGTAGTCTCGGACGAGGAGAAACTGGGGCCAACGTCCTGACTTTC
j_gene: TRBJ2-2; v_gene: TRBV10-3; d_gene: -; len: 15; abundance: -; CDR3aa: CAIRPSSANTGELFF; CDR3nt: TGTGCCATCAGACCTAGCAGCGCGAACACCGGGGAGCTGTTTTTT
j_gene: TRBJ1-2; v_gene: TRBV30; d_gene: -; len: 12; abundance: many; CDR3aa: CAWSTGVYGYTF; CDR3nt: TGTGCCTGGAGTACCGGGGTCTATGGCTACACCTTC
j_gene: TRBJ2-1; v_gene: TRBV28; d_gene: -; len: 14; abundance: many; CDR3aa: CASTRQSSYNEQFF; CDR3nt: TGTGCCAGCACCAGGCAGAGCTCCTACAATGAGCAGTTCTTC
j_gene: TRBJ1-1; v_gene: TRBV12-3/TRBV12-4; d_gene: -; len: 14; abundance: many; CDR3aa: CASSSLTGGSEAFF; CDR3nt: TGTGCCAGCAGTTCGTTGACGGGGGGGTCTGAAGCTTTCTTT
j_gene: TRBJ1-4; v_gene: TRBV20-1; d_gene: -; len: 12; abundance: many; CDR3aa: CSAKDTDEKLFF; CDR3nt: TGCAGTGCTAAAGATACCGATGAAAAACTGTTTTTT
j_gene: TRBJ2-6; v_gene: TRBV5-8; d_gene: -; len: 20; abundance: -; CDR3aa: CASSLGVVEGLGSGANVLTF; CDR3nt: TGTGCCAGCAGCTTGGGTGTCGTGGAGGGACTCGGCTCTGGGGCCAACGTCCTGACTTTC
j_gene: TRBJ2-7; v_gene: TRBV11-2; d_gene: TRBD2; len: 16; abundance: -; CDR3aa: CASSFTSGRDTGKQYF; CDR3nt: TGTGCCAGCAGCTTCACCAGCGGGAGAGATACTGGGAAGCAGTACTTC
j_gene: TRBJ1-2; v_gene: TRBV4-1; d_gene: TRBD1; len: 16; abundance: many; CDR3aa: CASSQDADRAWYGYTF; CDR3nt: TGCGCCAGCAGCCAAGATGCCGACAGGGCATGGTATGGCTACACCTTC
j_gene: TRBJ2-3; v_gene: TRBV7-3; d_gene: -; len: 13; abundance: -; CDR3aa: CASSFLVGDTQYF; CDR3nt: TGTGCCAGCAGCTTCCTAGTGGGGGATACGCAGTATTTT
j_gene: TRBJ2-1; v_gene: TRBV11-2; d_gene: -; len: 12; abundance: few; CDR3aa: CASSPGGPEQFF; CDR3nt: TGTGCCAGCAGTCCAGGAGGTCCTGAGCAGTTCTTC
j_gene: TRBJ2-3; v_gene: TRBV12-3/TRBV12-4; d_gene: -; len: 13; abundance: -; CDR3aa: CASSYTGRGTQYF; CDR3nt: TGTGCCAGCAGTTATACAGGGAGGGGTACGCAGTATTTT
j_gene: TRBJ1-2; v_gene: TRBV29-1; d_gene: -; len: 16; abundance: -; CDR3aa: CSVEEASSGPSEGYTF; CDR3nt: TGCAGCGTTGAAGAGGCGTCGTCCGGGCCGTCAGAAGGCTACACCTTC
j_gene: TRBJ1-4; v_gene: TRBV28; d_gene: -; len: 12; abundance: -; CDR3aa: CAARDGGEKLFF; CDR3nt: TGTGCCGCCCGAGACGGGGGCGAAAAACTGTTTTTT
j_gene: TRBJ1-6; v_gene: TRBV9; d_gene: -; len: 16; abundance: many; CDR3aa: CASSVEPAGGKSPLHF; CDR3nt: TGTGCCAGCAGCGTAGAGCCGGCTGGGGGAAAGTCACCCCTCCACTTT
j_gene: TRBJ1-1; v_gene: TRBV28; d_gene: -; len: 14; abundance: many; CDR3aa: CASSPGGRGTEAFF; CDR3nt: TGTGCCAGCAGCCCCGGGGGGCGAGGAACTGAAGCTTTCTTT
j_gene: TRBJ2-5; v_gene: TRBV5-4; d_gene: TRBD2; len: 17; abundance: few; CDR3aa: CASRSASGRAQVETQYF; CDR3nt: TGTGCCAGCAGGAGTGCTAGCGGGAGGGCTCAAGTGGAGACCCAGTACTTC